This entry features one TCR beta chain sequence. The data derive from a study of blood T cell repertoires in COVID-19. Across the whole study: Samples came from the United States, Italy and Spain, spanning acute and convalescent COVID-19. T cells, B-cell-depleted T cells, or PBMCs provided the cDNA or gDNA that served as material.

The CDR3 length is 17 residues. CDR1 and CDR2 (germline): KGHSH, LQKENI. Trimming at V came to 1 base and at J to 0 bases, leaving 7 bases not matched to a gene. TCRdb keeps only in-frame clones here, not all; method: immunoSEQ multiplex PCR. This sample has roughly 350,000 clones, with around 91% found just once. V is TRBV18 and J is TRBJ1-2; 8 bases are shared with TRBD1. The material sequenced was peripheral blood. The sequence was collected from a woman between 18 and 30 years old who had recovered from COVID-19. CDR3 coding DNA: TGTGCCAGCTCACCACGGGGCGGACAGGGTTCTAACTATGGCTACACCTTC. Encoded protein: CASSPRGGQGSNYGYTF. Full variable domain (rest looked up from reference TRBV18 and TRBJ1-2): NAGVMQNPRHLVRRRGQEARLRCSPMKGHSHVYWYRQLPEEGLKFMVYLQKENIIDESGMPKERFSAEFPKEGPSILRIQQVVRGDSAAYFCASSPRGGQGSNYGYTFGSGTRLTVV.